A selection of T cell receptor beta chains follows, all from one sample in a study of CD8+ T cells in alopecia areata. The method was immunoSEQ multiplex PCR; TCRdb's version includes in-frame clones alone and lacks a portion of them. The repertoire consists of 150,000 to 200,000 clones, with 59% occurring once and the leading ten covering 14% to 15%. Specimen: CD4+ T cells sorted from blood, collected at week 0. These TCRs come from a human donor with alopecia areata. Each CDR3 is given with its conserved first and last residue. D genes are given only for firm matches. Part of the rows lack a size; the others show once, few, many or a class for expanded clones.

D | J | V | size | DNA | CDR3
TRBD1 | TRBJ1-4 | TRBV18 | - | TGTGCCAGCTCACGAAACACCGGGACAGGGTTGGGCGAAAAACTGTTTTTT | CASSRNTGTGLGEKLFF
- | TRBJ1-6 | TRBV14 | few | TGTGCCAGCAGCCAAGAGGGGGGAGGTAATTCACCCCTCCACTTT | CASSQEGGGNSPLHF
- | TRBJ1-1 | TRBV9 | few | TGTGCCAGCAGCGTAGCGGGGAACACTGAAGCTTTCTTT | CASSVAGNTEAFF
- | TRBJ2-3 | TRBV5-1 | - | TGCGCCAGCAGCTTGGTTATGGGGTCTAGCACAGATACGCAGTATTTT | CASSLVMGSSTDTQYF
- | TRBJ1-2 | TRBV9 | - | TGTGCCAGCAGGGGGACTACCGGCTATGGCTACACCTTC | CASRGTTGYGYTF
- | TRBJ1-3 | TRBV6-1 | few | TGTGCCAGCCTAAGTCGGACTGGAAACACCATATATTTT | CASLSRTGNTIYF
- | TRBJ1-5 | TRBV6-1 | few | TGTGCCAGCAGTGATCGCGGGGAAAATCAGCCCCAGCATTTT | CASSDRGENQPQHF
- | TRBJ2-1 | TRBV10-3 | - | TGTGCCATCAGTGCCAAAATGGACAATGAGCAGTTCTTC | CAISAKMDNEQFF
TRBD1 | TRBJ2-5 | TRBV5-1 | few | TGCGCCAGCAGCACCGCGACAGGGGTGAGAGAGACCCAGTACTTC | CASSTATGVRETQYF
- | TRBJ1-1 | TRBV27 | few | TGTGCCAGCAGTTTTCTCCTCGGTGAGGAAGCTTTCTTT | CASSFLLGEEAFF
- | TRBJ2-1 | TRBV7-9 | - | TGTGCCAGCAACGAGCAGTTCTTC | CASNEQFF
- | TRBJ2-3 | TRBV5-1 | - | TGCGCCAGCAGCTCGGACCCGACCTTTAGCACAGATACGCAGTATTTT | CASSSDPTFSTDTQYF
TRBD2 | TRBJ2-7 | TRBV5-4 | - | TGTGCCAGCAGCTTGCCGAGCGGGGGGACCTACGAGCAGTACTTC | CASSLPSGGTYEQYF
TRBD1 | TRBJ1-2 | TRBV29-1 | few | TGCAGCGTTGACAGACAGGGCCTTGGCTATGGCTACACCTTC | CSVDRQGLGYGYTF
- | TRBJ2-5 | TRBV7-9 | - | TGTGCCAGCAGCTCCAGGCGGGGTCACCGGGAGACCCAGTACTTC | CASSSRRGHRETQYF
- | TRBJ1-5 | TRBV29-1 | few | TGCAGCGCCGCCCAAAGTCCGGGTCAGCCCCAGCATTTT | CSAAQSPGQPQHF
- | TRBJ1-2 | TRBV4-1 | - | TGCGCCAGCAGCCACTACGACAGTCCCAATTATGGCTACACCTTC | CASSHYDSPNYGYTF
- | TRBJ2-7 | TRBV4-1 | - | TGCGCCAGCAGCCAAGCACAGGGAGGTCTCTACGAGCAGTACTTC | CASSQAQGGLYEQYF
- | TRBJ1-2 | TRBV30 | - | TGTGCCTGGAGTCGTGCGTCAGGGGTCCCCTATGGCTACACCTTC | CAWSRASGVPYGYTF
- | TRBJ2-7 | TRBV7-2 | - | TGTGCCAGCAGCTACTCCGGGACTCCAGCCTACGAGCAGTACTTC | CASSYSGTPAYEQYF
- | TRBJ1-3 | TRBV15 | few | TGTGCCACCAGCAGAGAGTTGAAACTCTGGGGCTCTGGAAACACCATATATTTT | CATSRELKLWGSGNTIYF
- | TRBJ1-1 | TRBV5-1 | - | TGCGCCAGCAGCTTACAGGGAGGCAACACTGAAGCTTTCTTT | CASSLQGGNTEAFF
TRBD2 | TRBJ2-1 | TRBV5-4 | many | TGTGCCAGCAGCTCCCCAGCCTTAGCGGGGGGGACCTACAATGAGCAGTTCTTC | CASSSPALAGGTYNEQFF
- | TRBJ1-2 | TRBV29-1 | few | TGCAGCGTAAGGACAGAGAACTATGGCTACACCTTC | CSVRTENYGYTF
- | TRBJ2-1 | TRBV14 | - | TGTGCCAGCAGCCAAGCAGCGCACAATGAGCAGTTCTTC | CASSQAAHNEQFF
- | TRBJ1-1 | TRBV6-6 | few | TGTGCCAGCACCCACCAGAACACTGAAGCTTTCTTT | CASTHQNTEAFF
TRBD2 | TRBJ2-7 | TRBV6-5 | - | TGTGCCAGCAGTCTAACTAGCGACCATCGGGGAGAGCAGTACTTC | CASSLTSDHRGEQYF
- | TRBJ2-1 | TRBV30 | - | TGTGCCTGGAGTACCGGAACAGTGATGCAGTTCTTC | CAWSTGTVMQFF
TRBD1 | TRBJ1-2 | TRBV6-1 | - | TGTGCCAGCACGGGACCCACAGGGGACGGTGGCTACACCTTC | CASTGPTGDGGYTF
- | TRBJ2-7 | TRBV29-1 | - | TGCAGCGTCCACCTTGAGGACCTGAGGGAGCAGTACTTC | CSVHLEDLREQYF
- | TRBJ1-2 | TRBV13 | - | TGTGCCAGCAGCCGTACAGGGCGCCTCTATGGCTACACCTTC | CASSRTGRLYGYTF
- | TRBJ1-1 | TRBV29-1 | - | TGCAGCGTTACTCCATTCCAGGAGAACACTGAAGCTTTCTTT | CSVTPFQENTEAFF
- | TRBJ1-2 | TRBV7-2 | - | TGTGCCAGCAGCCGAGACAGCGTGAACTATGGCTACACCTTC | CASSRDSVNYGYTF
- | TRBJ1-5 | TRBV2 | - | TGTGCCAGCAAGGGACTAGCAAGCAATCAGCCCCAGCATTTT | CASKGLASNQPQHF
TRBD1 | TRBJ1-1 | TRBV5-6 | - | TGTGCCAGCAACAAGGGGGCTCTGGCTGAAGCTTTCTTT | CASNKGALAEAFF
- | TRBJ2-5 | TRBV5-1 | - | TGCGCCAGCAGCTGGGACAACTACCAAGAGACCCAGTACTTC | CASSWDNYQETQYF
TRBD2 | TRBJ2-7 | TRBV15 | - | TGTGCCACCAGCACAAGACTAGCGGGGTCCTACGAGCAGTACTTC | CATSTRLAGSYEQYF
- | TRBJ1-1 | TRBV29-1 | - | TGCAGCGTTGAAGGCAGGACGAACACTGAAGCTTTCTTT | CSVEGRTNTEAFF
TRBD1 | TRBJ2-7 | TRBV29-1 | - | TGCAGCGTTCGGACAGGGATAGCCCTCGAGCAGTACTTC | CSVRTGIALEQYF
- | TRBJ2-3 | TRBV29-1 | few | TGCAGCGTTGAGTGGGGACGCACAGATACGCAGTATTTT | CSVEWGRTDTQYF
- | TRBJ1-2 | TRBV25-1 | - | TGTGCCAGCAGTGTTGCAGGGGACTATGGCTACACCTTC | CASSVAGDYGYTF
- | TRBJ1-5 | TRBV7-9 | - | TGTGCCAGCAGCTTCTCAGGGTCTAGCAATCAGCCCCAGCATTTT | CASSFSGSSNQPQHF
- | TRBJ2-3 | TRBV29-1 | - | TGCAGCGTTGGAGACTACAGCACAGATACGCAGTATTTT | CSVGDYSTDTQYF
- | TRBJ2-6 | TRBV12-5 | - | TGTGCTAGTGGTTTGGTACAGGGTCCAGACTCTGGGGCCAACGTCCTGACTTTC | CASGLVQGPDSGANVLTF
- | TRBJ1-2 | TRBV29-1 | - | TGCAGCGTTGATCGGCAACTCAACTATGGCTACACCTTC | CSVDRQLNYGYTF
TRBD1 | TRBJ2-1 | TRBV11-3 | - | TGTGCCAGCAGCGAACAGGGGTTCAATGAGCAGTTCTTC | CASSEQGFNEQFF
- | TRBJ2-2 | TRBV25-1 | - | TGTGCCAGCAGTGAACAGGGGTGGGACACCGGGGAGCTGTTTTTT | CASSEQGWDTGELFF
- | TRBJ1-1 | TRBV9 | - | TGTGCCAGCAGCGTAGAGTGGGGAGAGGCTTTCTTT | CASSVEWGEAFF
TRBD1 | TRBJ2-7 | TRBV30 | once | TGTGCCTGGAGTATGGGGACAGGGGTCTACGAGCAGTACTTC | CAWSMGTGVYEQYF
TRBD2 | TRBJ2-7 | TRBV15 | - | TGTGCCACCAGCAGAGATTATTCTAGCGGGGGGTCCTTCTCCTACGAGCAGTACTTC | CATSRDYSSGGSFSYEQYF
TRBD1 | TRBJ1-1 | TRBV5-1 | - | TGCGCCGGTTGGGACAGCCTGAACACTGAAGCTTTCTTT | CAGWDSLNTEAFF
- | TRBJ2-1 | TRBV5-6 | - | TGTGCCAGCAGCTTTGGCAGGGTCTATGAGCAGTTCTTC | CASSFGRVYEQFF
TRBD1 | TRBJ2-3 | TRBV2 | few | TGTGCCAGCAGCCAGGACAGGAATACGCAGTATTTT | CASSQDRNTQYF
TRBD2 | TRBJ2-5 | TRBV10-2 | - | TGCGCCAGCAGTGTTACCCGAGCGGGGGGAAACCAAGAGACCCAGTACTTC | CASSVTRAGGNQETQYF
- | TRBJ2-1 | TRBV5-6 | - | TGTGCCAGCACCAAAGGGGCAGGTGTCGTCGATGAGCAGTTCTTC | CASTKGAGVVDEQFF
TRBD1 | TRBJ2-7 | TRBV30 | few | TGTGCCTGGGGAAGGACAGGGTTGAGGGAGCAGTACTTC | CAWGRTGLREQYF
- | TRBJ2-5 | TRBV11-2 | - | TGTGCCAGCAGGTCGTACACAAATAAGGGCCAAGAGACCCAGTACTTC | CASRSYTNKGQETQYF
- | TRBJ1-1 | TRBV11-3 | - | TGTGCCAGCAGCTTTGGACAGACTCGAATCACTGAAGCTTTCTTT | CASSFGQTRITEAFF
- | TRBJ1-6 | TRBV15 | - | TGTGCCACCAGCAGAGTCTGGGATAATTCACCCCTCCACTTT | CATSRVWDNSPLHF